The text below deals with one T cell receptor (beta chain). The CDR3 length is 16 residues. Germline V CDR1 and CDR2: SGHAT, FQNNGV. Trimming stripped 0 bases from V and 4 bases from J, with 15 bases between. This sample is drawn from a study of blood T cell repertoires in COVID-19. Study-wide context: In each case, the material was cDNA or gDNA derived from T cells, B-cell-depleted T cells, or PBMCs.

TCRdb keeps only in-frame clones here, not all; method: immunoSEQ multiplex PCR. The top ten hold roughly 24% of the sample, which has around 190,000 clones, around 87% seen once. Specimen: PBMCs or T cells enriched from blood (not recorded which). This sequence joins TRBV11-2 and TRBJ1-1; weak D call: TRBD1 (6 bases). This TCR was sampled from a woman between 40 and 55 years old in a cohort exposed to, infected with or recovered from COVID-19 (not recorded which). The CDR3 spells CASSLDVRGRFTEAFF. As DNA, the CDR3 is TGTGCCAGCAGCTTAGATGTCAGGGGCCGTTTCACTGAAGCTTTCTTT.